This entry describes one T cell receptor beta chain. This clone's antigen is unknown. Base qualities are not at hand, and no much larger clone is one base apart. Enrolling through a virtual design, the prospective study's participants ranged in age from roughly 18 to 95 years and lived across roughly 23 United States geographic areas. Cohort assignment in the prospective study relied on participant-reported clinical history from a screening survey and a study questionnaire. Recovered participants in ImmuneRACE Cohort 3 were defined by two consecutive negative NP/OP PCR tests, clearance by a healthcare professional, or resolution of symptoms. In the prospective study, whole blood, serum and a nasopharyngeal or oropharyngeal swab were collected from each participant by mobile phlebotomists. Participants in the prospective study had the option to provide additional blood draws and questionnaires over a roughly 2-month period. Blood samples from the prospective study were shipped frozen or at room temperature prior to DNA extraction.

The immunoSEQ Assay, a bias-controlled multiplex PCR, was used to amplify TCRbeta CDR3 regions from genomic DNA. As for how the authors treated the data: Nucleated cell counts per sample were estimated from amplification of reference gene primers within the assay. Sequence reads were collapsed and filtered to measure the absolute abundance of every unique TCRbeta CDR3 rearrangement. Productive Simpson clonality was computed per sample as the square root of Simpson's diversity index over productive rearrangements. Held by TCRdb, this immuneACCESS table contains in-frame sequences only and omits some clones. Under half of the omission traces to an unresolved V gene where checked; the cause of the rest is unknown. The V and J calls and clone size are taken from that table; D and trimming were inferred from the DNA. This sample lists fewer than 600,000 clones; over 75% were detected once. Approximately 1.8% of the sample goes to the ten largest clones.

This record comes from a study of blood T cell repertoires in COVID-19 (dated by TCRdb to about 2020). As for the study more broadly: Samples from collaborators originated in the United States, Italy and Spain and spanned both the acute and convalescent phases of COVID-19. Sample metadata almost always included a de-identified subject ID, COVID-19 status, age in years and sex. Where available, HLA class I and class II types were taken from metadata supplied by the sample provider and were not determined by assay-based typing. The repertoires were made available in a free public database intended to serve as a resource for research on the immune response to SARS-CoV-2. Samples came from the ongoing ImmuneRACE study (first 160 participants) plus 1,254 subjects from 6 global collaborators. The dataset comprised deeply sampled blood TCRbeta repertoires from subjects exposed to, actively infected with, or recovered from COVID-19. The prospective study material was composed of cDNA or gDNA derived from T cells, B-cell-depleted T cells, or PBMCs.

Overall study outcomes, separate from this receptor: The amount of clinical and demographic metadata varied by source and participant and was provided uncurated.

This TCR came from a woman aged 40 to 50 who had recovered from COVID-19. The sequenced material came from PBMCs or T cells enriched from blood (not recorded which).

The CDR3 loop reads CASRGLQGALSRAFF. The sequenced DNA is TGTGCCAGCAGGGGCCTACAGGGGGCCCTATCAAGAGCTTTCTTT. Recombination linked TRBV27 to TRBJ1-1, and 9 junction bases match TRBD1. Reading from cysteine to phenylalanine, the CDR3 counts 15 amino acids. Only the CDR3 DNA stays, 45 bases, in frame from base 1. The junction shows trimming of 6 bases on V and 10 bases on J, and the gene matches do not reach 15 bases of it. Per the germline V gene (reference sequence), MNHEY is the CDR1 and SMNVEV is the CDR2.